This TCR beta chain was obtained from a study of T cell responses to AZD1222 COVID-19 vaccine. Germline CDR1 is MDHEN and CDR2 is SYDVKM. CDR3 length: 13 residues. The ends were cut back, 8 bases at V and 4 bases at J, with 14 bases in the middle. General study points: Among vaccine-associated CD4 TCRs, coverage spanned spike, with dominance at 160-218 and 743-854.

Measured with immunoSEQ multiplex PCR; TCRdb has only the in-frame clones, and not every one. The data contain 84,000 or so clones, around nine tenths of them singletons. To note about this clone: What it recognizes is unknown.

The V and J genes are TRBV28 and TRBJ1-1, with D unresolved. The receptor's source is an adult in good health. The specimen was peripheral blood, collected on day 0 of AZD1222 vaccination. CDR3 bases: TGTGCCAGCTTCTCCTCGTCAAGCACTGAAGCTTTCTTT. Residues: CASFSSSSTEAFF.